This is a list of T cell receptor beta chains from one sample in a study of identical twins. One entry per CDR3 protein, called by TCRdb with MiXCR from the 5' RACE reads. The sample lists 400,000 to 500,000 distinct CDR3 sequences; 14% were seen once. This sample was also put to use in a study of yellow fever vaccine responses in identical twins.

Sequencing was carried out using CD4+ T cells sorted from blood. These receptors were taken from a woman between 18 and 29 years old in good health. Each CDR3 is given with its conserved first and last residue. Each record gives: clone size, D gene, J gene, V gene, CDR3 DNA, CDR3 protein. A D gene is named only where the DNA matches it firmly. Clone sizes are given selectively: once, few, many, or a class where the clone is expanded.

clone size: .
D gene: .
J gene: TRBJ2-2
V gene: TRBV30
CDR3 DNA: TGTGCCTGGAGGCAAAAGGCGTCCGGGGAGCTGTTTTTT
CDR3 protein: CAWRQKASGELFF

clone size: .
D gene: TRBD2
J gene: TRBJ2-1
V gene: TRBV29-1
CDR3 DNA: TGCAGCGTCCAAAAGGGGGGACTAGAGAATGAGCAGTTCTTC
CDR3 protein: CSVQKGGLENEQFF

clone size: .
D gene: TRBD1
J gene: TRBJ2-7
V gene: TRBV7-8
CDR3 DNA: TGTGCCAGCAGCTCAAACAGGGGGGCCACCTACGAGCAGTACTTC
CDR3 protein: CASSSNRGATYEQYF

clone size: few
D gene: .
J gene: TRBJ2-7
V gene: TRBV30
CDR3 DNA: TGTGCCTGGAGTCCCGGACAACACTACGAGCAGTACTTC
CDR3 protein: CAWSPGQHYEQYF

clone size: few
D gene: .
J gene: TRBJ2-3
V gene: TRBV6-5
CDR3 DNA: TGTGCCAGCAGTTTACGATGGGACACAGATACGCAGTATTTT
CDR3 protein: CASSLRWDTDTQYF

clone size: .
D gene: TRBD1
J gene: TRBJ1-5
V gene: TRBV12-3/TRBV12-4
CDR3 DNA: TGTGCCAGCAGTTTTGAAACAGGGGGCTACCTGGATCAGCCCCAGCATTTT
CDR3 protein: CASSFETGGYLDQPQHF

clone size: few
D gene: TRBD2
J gene: TRBJ2-2
V gene: TRBV7-2
CDR3 DNA: TGTGCCAGCAGCCATCCTAGCGGGGGTCGTACCGGGGAGCTGTTTTTT
CDR3 protein: CASSHPSGGRTGELFF

clone size: few
D gene: .
J gene: TRBJ2-2
V gene: TRBV6-5
CDR3 DNA: TGTGCCAGCAGTTACCGCCGGGGGCTAGACACCGGGGAGCTGTTTTTT
CDR3 protein: CASSYRRGLDTGELFF

clone size: many
D gene: TRBD1
J gene: TRBJ2-4
V gene: TRBV4-2
CDR3 DNA: TGTGCCAGCAGATTAGGGGGCGCTGAAAACATTCAGTACTTC
CDR3 protein: CASRLGGAENIQYF

clone size: .
D gene: .
J gene: TRBJ2-7
V gene: TRBV12-3/TRBV12-4
CDR3 DNA: TGTGCCAGCAGTTTACCACCTTCCTACGAGCAGTACTTC
CDR3 protein: CASSLPPSYEQYF

clone size: many
D gene: .
J gene: TRBJ1-1
V gene: TRBV7-2
CDR3 DNA: TGTGCCAGCAGCTTACACACTGAAGCTTTCTTT
CDR3 protein: CASSLHTEAFF

clone size: .
D gene: .
J gene: TRBJ2-5
V gene: TRBV6-2/TRBV6-3
CDR3 DNA: TGTGCCAGCAAACCGTTGTTAGCGGATGAAGAGACCCAGTACTTC
CDR3 protein: CASKPLLADEETQYF

clone size: .
D gene: .
J gene: TRBJ2-5
V gene: TRBV9
CDR3 DNA: TGTGCCAGCAGCGTAACCGGGACGGAACAAGAGACCCAGTACTTC
CDR3 protein: CASSVTGTEQETQYF

clone size: few
D gene: TRBD1
J gene: TRBJ1-2
V gene: TRBV25-1
CDR3 DNA: TGTGCCAGCAGTGCAACACAGGGGGCGCGTGGCTACACCTTC
CDR3 protein: CASSATQGARGYTF

clone size: .
D gene: .
J gene: TRBJ2-7
V gene: TRBV5-5
CDR3 DNA: TGTGCCAGCAGCCCTGGGCGGTGGGGCCTTTACGAGCAGTACTTC
CDR3 protein: CASSPGRWGLYEQYF

clone size: few
D gene: TRBD1
J gene: TRBJ2-7
V gene: TRBV6-2/TRBV6-3
CDR3 DNA: TGTGCCAGCAGGCCGACGTCAGGGGGCTCCAGAGAGTACTTC
CDR3 protein: CASRPTSGGSREYF

clone size: few
D gene: .
J gene: TRBJ2-1
V gene: TRBV7-2
CDR3 DNA: TGTGCCAGCAGCCCTTGGCGGGGGCCCTACAATGAGCAGTTCTTC
CDR3 protein: CASSPWRGPYNEQFF

clone size: .
D gene: .
J gene: TRBJ1-5
V gene: TRBV7-8
CDR3 DNA: TGTGCCAGCAGCTTAGCGCGTTGGGGCAACGGCAATCAGCCCCAGCATTTT
CDR3 protein: CASSLARWGNGNQPQHF

clone size: .
D gene: .
J gene: TRBJ2-1
V gene: TRBV5-1
CDR3 DNA: TGCGCCAGTATCCATGGCGAGGGCTCCTACAATGAGCAGTTCTTC
CDR3 protein: CASIHGEGSYNEQFF

clone size: .
D gene: TRBD1
J gene: TRBJ2-1
V gene: TRBV2
CDR3 DNA: TGTGCCAGCAGCGACAACAGGGGAATAAATGAGCAGTTCTTC
CDR3 protein: CASSDNRGINEQFF

clone size: many
D gene: TRBD1
J gene: TRBJ1-5
V gene: TRBV12-3/TRBV12-4
CDR3 DNA: TGTGCCAGCAATCCTCTAACAGGGGGCGGTAATCAGCCCCAGCATTTT
CDR3 protein: CASNPLTGGGNQPQHF

clone size: many
D gene: TRBD1
J gene: TRBJ2-1
V gene: TRBV3-1
CDR3 DNA: TGTGCCAGCAGCCAAGATCCTTTGGGACAGACCAATGAGCAGTTCTTC
CDR3 protein: CASSQDPLGQTNEQFF